The 8 T cell receptor beta chains in this list originate from one sample, sequenced in a study of blood T cell repertoires in COVID-19. Using immunoSEQ multiplex PCR, the repertoire was profiled, and TCRdb retains in-frame clones only, with some absent. The data contain around 330,000 clones, about 85% of them singletons. The sample consisted of PBMCs or T cells enriched from blood (not recorded which). These receptors all come from a woman aged 30 to 39 who had been exposed to COVID-19.

This chain uses TRBV5-1 with TRBJ2-1; D call uncertain. Between the trimmed V and J ends, which lost 4 bases and 10 bases, there was a span of 12 bases. Germline CDR1 is SGHRS and CDR2 is YFSETQ. The CDR3 runs 12 residues. The CDR3 reads CASSLLTPEQFF. In nucleotides, the CDR3 is TGCGCCAGCAGCCTCTTAACACCCGAGCAGTTCTTC.

The CDR3 spells CASSVGTSTNNEQFF. The CDR3 DNA is TGTGCCAGCAGCGTAGGGACTAGTACTAACAATGAGCAGTTCTTC. The chain combines TRBV7-3 with TRBJ2-1; 8 nucleotides line up with TRBD2. Trimming cost V 5 bases and J 5 bases; bases outside gene matches: 8. The CDR3 length is 15 residues. Germline V lookup: CDR1 SGHTA, CDR2 FQGTGA.

V and J are TRBV7-2 and TRBJ1-6; D unclear. The V end was cut by 6 bases, the J end by 0 bases, with 12 bases between. The CDR3 is 16 residues long. Germline assignment: CDR1 SGHTA and CDR2 FQGNSA. The CDR3 spells CASRQTKSSYNSPLHF. The CDR3 region has the DNA TGTGCCAGCAGACAGACAAAAAGCTCCTATAATTCACCCCTCCACTTT.

The J gene is TRBJ2-1, the V gene TRBV10-3, with 12 bases lining up with TRBD2. The CDR3 spans 15 residues. V gave up 6 bases and J gave up 9 bases; unmatched junction bases: 9. Germline CDR1 and CDR2: ENHRY and SYGVKD. The CDR3 nucleotides are TGTGCCATCAGCGAGACTAGCGGGAGCCCCAGTGAGCAGTTCTTC. Its translation is CAISETSGSPSEQFF.

The chain uses TRBV29-1 and TRBJ1-1; the D gene is possibly TRBD1 (5 bases). CDR3 length: 13 amino acids. The V end lost 4 bases, the J end lost 5 bases, and 14 bases lay between the germline ends. Per germline, CDR1 SQVTM and CDR2 ANQGSEA. The CDR3 DNA sequence: TGCAGCGTTGGGAGTCGGGGGGGGACTGAAGCTTTCTTT. This gives the protein CSVGSRGGTEAFF.

The V gene is TRBV11-1, the J gene TRBJ2-5; D possibly corresponds to TRBD2 (5 bases). This CDR3 region has 16 residues. V was pared by 5 bases and J by 5 bases, with 21 bases between. CDR1 is SGHAT, CDR2 FQDESV, per germline (reference sequence). Here the CDR3 DNA reads TGTGCCAGCAGCGCAAGCCGGGATCCCGGGTGGGAGACCCAGTACTTC. Encoded protein: CASSASRDPGWETQYF.

This clone was seen just once. The rearrangement links TRBV27 to TRBJ1-1; D unclear. The germline CDR1 and CDR2 sequences are MNHEY and SMNVEV (reference sequence). V was trimmed by 2 bases and J by 2 bases, leaving 12 bases between them. This CDR3 has 15 residues. CDR3 residues: CASSLREVSNTEAFF. In nucleotides, the CDR3 is TGTGCCAGCAGTTTAAGAGAGGTCAGTAACACTGAAGCTTTCTTT.

The sample holds one count of this clone. The CDR3 protein is CASSISGTSGELFF. DNA for the CDR3: TGTGCCAGTAGTATATCCGGGACATCCGGGGAGCTGTTTTTT. The chain uses TRBV19 and TRBJ2-2; D may be TRBD1 (6 bases). Trimming took off 2 bases at V and 6 bases at J, with 10 bases between the two ends. The V gene's germline CDR1 is LNHDA and CDR2 SQIVND (reference sequence). The CDR3 runs to 14 residues.